Each of the 2 T cell receptor beta chains below was sequenced from the same sample in a study of cytomegalovirus exposure and HLA in healthy donors. PCR amplification relied on 60 Vbeta primers (plus 13 Jbeta primers). The method was immunoSEQ multiplex PCR; TCRdb's version includes in-frame clones alone and lacks a portion of them. The sample contains tens of thousands of clones, approximately 74% of which appear only once. Specimen: PBMCs. Receptors were obtained from a woman aged 25 to 39 in good health and CMV-seropositive.

V is TRBV4-2 and J is TRBJ2-1; 13 bases align to TRBD2. The germline V gene has CDR1 LGHNA and CDR2 YNFKEQ. CDR3 length: 17 amino acids. Trimming cost V 0 bases and J 6 bases; bases outside gene matches: 5. The CDR3 bases are TGTGCCAGCAGCCAAGATGCCCGGACTAGCGGGAGCAATGAGCAGTTCTTC. The encoded protein is CASSQDARTSGSNEQFF.

V and J are TRBV5-4 and TRBJ1-2, with TRBD1 matching 7 bases. Trimming cost V 4 bases and J 5 bases; bases outside gene matches: 11. Germline CDR1 and CDR2: SGHNT and YYREEE (reference sequence). This CDR3 region has 15 residues. DNA for the CDR3: TGTGCCAGCAGCCCGAGGGGACAGAGAGTGTATGGCTACACCTTC. Translation: CASSPRGQRVYGYTF.